Here is one T cell receptor (beta chain) with its context. The data were obtained in a study of radiotherapy plus CTLA-4 blockade in lung cancer. Assay: immunoSEQ multiplex PCR; the TCRdb copy retains only in-frame clones and omits some. The table records more than 65,000 clones, roughly 80% of them present only once. Trimming removed 0 bases at V and 0 bases at J, with 15 bases between. The germline V gene has CDR1 ENHRY and CDR2 SYGVKD. The CDR3 loop spans 18 amino acids. Sequencing used peripheral blood, obtained from a patient treated with radiotherapy plus ipilimumab. The J gene is TRBJ2-4, the V gene TRBV10-3, with D tentatively TRBD2 (5 bases). The receptor's source is a human donor with non-small cell lung cancer who had stable disease on radiotherapy plus ipilimumab. The CDR3 here is CAISESSSGDLAKNIQYF. CDR3 sequence (DNA): TGTGCCATCAGTGAGTCGTCCAGCGGTGACCTAGCCAAAAACATTCAGTACTTC.